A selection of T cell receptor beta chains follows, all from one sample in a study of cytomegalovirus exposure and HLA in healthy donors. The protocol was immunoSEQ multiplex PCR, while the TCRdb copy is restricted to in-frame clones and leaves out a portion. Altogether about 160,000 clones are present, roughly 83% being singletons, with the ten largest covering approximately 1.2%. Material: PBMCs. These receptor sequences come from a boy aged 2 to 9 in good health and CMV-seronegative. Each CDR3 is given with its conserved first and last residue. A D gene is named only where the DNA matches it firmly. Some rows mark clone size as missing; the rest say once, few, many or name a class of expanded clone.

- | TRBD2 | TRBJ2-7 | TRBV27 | TGTGCCAGCAGTTCCCCACTAGCGGGCGGGGTCGAGCAGTACTTC | CASSSPLAGGVEQYF
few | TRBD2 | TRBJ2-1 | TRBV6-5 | TGTGCCAGCAGTTACTCGACTAGCGGGAGAAATGAGCAGTTCTTC | CASSYSTSGRNEQFF
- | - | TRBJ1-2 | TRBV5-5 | TGTGCCAGCAGCTCGACGATTGCGACAGACTATGGCTACACCTTC | CASSSTIATDYGYTF
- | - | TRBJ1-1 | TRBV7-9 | TGTGCCAGCAGCTTATGGGATAAAGGGGGAGAAGCTTTCTTT | CASSLWDKGGEAFF
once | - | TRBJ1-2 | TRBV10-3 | TGTGCCATCAGTGAGGGGGCCTATGGCTACACCTTC | CAISEGAYGYTF
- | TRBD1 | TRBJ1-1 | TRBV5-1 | TGCGCCAGCAGCGCTCAGGGGGATCGGGCTTTCTTT | CASSAQGDRAFF
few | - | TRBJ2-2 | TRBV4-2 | TGTGCCAGCAGCCGCGAAGAGGCGGTCTCCTACACCGGGGAGCTGTTTTTT | CASSREEAVSYTGELFF
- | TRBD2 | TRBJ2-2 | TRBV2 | TGTGCCAGCAGTGCCACTAGCGGGAACACCGGGGAGCTGTTTTTT | CASSATSGNTGELFF
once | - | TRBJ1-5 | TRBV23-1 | TGCGCCAGCAGTCAATCGGTCAGGGGATCCTGGCAGCCCCAGCATTTT | CASSQSVRGSWQPQHF
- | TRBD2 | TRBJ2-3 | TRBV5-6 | TGTGCCAGCAGCTCCGGGACTAGCCGGGCGCAGTATTTT | CASSSGTSRAQYF
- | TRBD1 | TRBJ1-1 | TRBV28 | TGTGCCAGCAGTTTAGGACAGGGAAAAACTGAAGCTTTCTTT | CASSLGQGKTEAFF
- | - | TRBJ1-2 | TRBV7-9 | TGTGCCAGCAGCTTAATGGCGGGGGGGGACTATGGCTACACCTTC | CASSLMAGGDYGYTF
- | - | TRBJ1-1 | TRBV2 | TGTGCCAGCAGCCGAGCACAGGGATTCACTGAAGCTTTCTTT | CASSRAQGFTEAFF
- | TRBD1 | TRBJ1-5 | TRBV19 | TGTGCCAGTAGTATCCGGGGACAGGGGGTCGGTCAGCCCCAGCATTTT | CASSIRGQGVGQPQHF
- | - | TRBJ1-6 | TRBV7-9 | TGTGCCAGCAGTAGCTACGAAGGTTCACCCCTCCACTTT | CASSSYEGSPLHF
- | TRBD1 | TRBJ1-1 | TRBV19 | TGTGCCAGTACTAAGACAGGGGTGAACACTGAAGCTTTCTTT | CASTKTGVNTEAFF
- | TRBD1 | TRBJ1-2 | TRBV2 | TGTGCCAGCAATAGGGACAGGGACGGCTACACCTTC | CASNRDRDGYTF
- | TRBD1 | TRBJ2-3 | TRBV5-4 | TGTGCCAGCAGCCCCCTAACCGGGACAGCCACAGATACGCAGTATTTT | CASSPLTGTATDTQYF
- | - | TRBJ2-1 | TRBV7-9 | TGTGCCAGCAGCTTCCAGGGGAACAATGAGCAGTTCTTC | CASSFQGNNEQFF
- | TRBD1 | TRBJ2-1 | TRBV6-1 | TGTGCCAGCAGTAGACAGGGAAACAATGAGCAGTTCTTC | CASSRQGNNEQFF
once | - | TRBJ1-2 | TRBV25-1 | TGTGCCAGCAGGGAAGAGTATGGCTACACCTTC | CASREEYGYTF
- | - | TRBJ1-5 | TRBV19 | TGTGCCAGTACCCTCGGACAGTACAATCAGCCCCAGCATTTT | CASTLGQYNQPQHF
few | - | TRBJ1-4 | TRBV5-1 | TGCGCCAGCAGCTTGCTAGGGGGAACTAATGAAAAACTGTTTTTT | CASSLLGGTNEKLFF
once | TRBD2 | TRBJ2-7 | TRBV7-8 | TGTGCCAGCAGCGGACGACTAGCGGGAGTTAAGGAACAGTACTTC | CASSGRLAGVKEQYF
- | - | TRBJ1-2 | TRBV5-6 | TGTGCCAGCAGCTTGGCCCCCCGGGGAGATCAGAACTATGGCTACACCTTC | CASSLAPRGDQNYGYTF
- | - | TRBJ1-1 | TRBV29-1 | TGCAGCGTTGAAATCCGGTCGTTCATGAACACTGAAGCTTTCTTT | CSVEIRSFMNTEAFF